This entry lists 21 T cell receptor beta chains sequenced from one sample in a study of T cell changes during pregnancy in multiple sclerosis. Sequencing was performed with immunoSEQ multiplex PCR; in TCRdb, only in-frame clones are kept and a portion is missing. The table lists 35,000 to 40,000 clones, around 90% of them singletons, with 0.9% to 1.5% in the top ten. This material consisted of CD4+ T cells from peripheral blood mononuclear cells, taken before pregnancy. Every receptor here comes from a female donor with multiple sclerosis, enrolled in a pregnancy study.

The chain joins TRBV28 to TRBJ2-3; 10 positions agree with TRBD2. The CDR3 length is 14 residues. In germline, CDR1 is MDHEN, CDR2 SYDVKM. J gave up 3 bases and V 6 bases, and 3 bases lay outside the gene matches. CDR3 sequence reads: CASSPSGSTDTQYF. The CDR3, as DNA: TGTGCCAGCAGCCCTAGCGGGAGTACAGATACGCAGTATTTT.

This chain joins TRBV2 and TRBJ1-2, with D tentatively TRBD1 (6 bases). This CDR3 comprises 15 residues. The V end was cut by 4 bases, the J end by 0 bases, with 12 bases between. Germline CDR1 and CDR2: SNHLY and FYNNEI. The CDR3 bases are TGTGCCAGCAGTGTTCAGGGGAGCTCTAACTATGGCTACACCTTC. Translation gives CASSVQGSSNYGYTF.

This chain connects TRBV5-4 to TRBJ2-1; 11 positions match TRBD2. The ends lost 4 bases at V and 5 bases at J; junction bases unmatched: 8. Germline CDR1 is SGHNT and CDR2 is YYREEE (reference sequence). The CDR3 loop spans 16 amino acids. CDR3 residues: CASSTTSGSFHNEQFF. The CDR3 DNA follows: TGTGCCAGCAGCACTACTAGCGGGAGCTTCCACAATGAGCAGTTCTTC. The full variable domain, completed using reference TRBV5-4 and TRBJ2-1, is ETGVTQSPTHLIKTRGQQVTLRCSSQSGHNTVSWYQQALGQGPQFIFQYYREEENGRGNFPPRFSGLQFPNYSSELNVNALELDDSALYLCASSTTSGSFHNEQFFGPGTRLTVL.

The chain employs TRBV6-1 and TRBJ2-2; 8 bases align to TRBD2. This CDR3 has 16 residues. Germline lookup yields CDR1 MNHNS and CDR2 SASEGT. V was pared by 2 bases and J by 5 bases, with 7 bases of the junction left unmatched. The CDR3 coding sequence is TGTGCCAGCAGTGAACTGACGGGGGGGACTACCGGGGAGCTGTTTTTT. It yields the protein CASSELTGGTTGELFF.

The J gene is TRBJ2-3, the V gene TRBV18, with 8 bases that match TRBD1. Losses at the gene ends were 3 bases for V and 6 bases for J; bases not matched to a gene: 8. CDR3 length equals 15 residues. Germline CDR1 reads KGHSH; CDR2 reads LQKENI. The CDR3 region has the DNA TGTGCCAGCTCACCGCAGGGGGCCCCCTTGGATACGCAGTATTTT. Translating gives CASSPQGAPLDTQYF.

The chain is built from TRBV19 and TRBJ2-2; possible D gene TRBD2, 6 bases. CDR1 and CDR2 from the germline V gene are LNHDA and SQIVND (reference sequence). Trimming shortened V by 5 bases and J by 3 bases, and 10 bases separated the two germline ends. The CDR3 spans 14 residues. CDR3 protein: CASSRGSDTGELFF. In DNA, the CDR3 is TGTGCCAGTAGTCGGGGGAGTGACACCGGGGAGCTGTTTTTT.

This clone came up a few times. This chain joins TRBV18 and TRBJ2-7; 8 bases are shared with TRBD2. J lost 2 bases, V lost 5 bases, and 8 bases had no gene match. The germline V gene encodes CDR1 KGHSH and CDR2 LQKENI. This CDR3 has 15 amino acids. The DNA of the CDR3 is TGTGCCAGCTCATTCGGGTCGGGGGGGGCCTACGAGCAGTACTTC. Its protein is CASSFGSGGAYEQYF.

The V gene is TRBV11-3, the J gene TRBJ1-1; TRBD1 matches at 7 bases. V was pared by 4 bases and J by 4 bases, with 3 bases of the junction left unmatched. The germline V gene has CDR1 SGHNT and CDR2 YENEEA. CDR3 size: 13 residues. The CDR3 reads CASSSAGGTEAFF. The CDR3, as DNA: TGTGCCAGCAGCTCGGCAGGGGGCACTGAAGCTTTCTTT.

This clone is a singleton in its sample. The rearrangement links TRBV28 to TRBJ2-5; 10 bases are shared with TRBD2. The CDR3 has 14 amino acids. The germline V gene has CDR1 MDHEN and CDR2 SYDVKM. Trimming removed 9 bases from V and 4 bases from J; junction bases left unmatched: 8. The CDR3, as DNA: TGTGCCAGTATAGCGGGGGGCCTAGGAGAGACCCAGTACTTC. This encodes CASIAGGLGETQYF.

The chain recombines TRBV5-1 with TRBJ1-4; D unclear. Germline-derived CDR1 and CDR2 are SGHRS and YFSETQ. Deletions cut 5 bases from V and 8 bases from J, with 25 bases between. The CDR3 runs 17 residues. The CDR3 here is CASSPTPGGYGGEKLFF. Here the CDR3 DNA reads TGCGCCAGCAGTCCTACCCCCGGCGGCTACGGTGGAGAAAAACTGTTTTTT.

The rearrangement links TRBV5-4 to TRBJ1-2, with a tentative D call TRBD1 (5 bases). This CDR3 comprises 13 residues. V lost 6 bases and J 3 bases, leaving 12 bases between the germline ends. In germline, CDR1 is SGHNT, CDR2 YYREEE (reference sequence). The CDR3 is CASTPGDYYGYTF. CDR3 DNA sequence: TGTGCCAGCACCCCGGGGGATTACTATGGCTACACCTTC. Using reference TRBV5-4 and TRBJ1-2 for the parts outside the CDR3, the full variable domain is ETGVTQSPTHLIKTRGQQVTLRCSSQSGHNTVSWYQQALGQGPQFIFQYYREEENGRGNFPPRFSGLQFPNYSSELNVNALELDDSALYLCASTPGDYYGYTFGSGTRLTVV.

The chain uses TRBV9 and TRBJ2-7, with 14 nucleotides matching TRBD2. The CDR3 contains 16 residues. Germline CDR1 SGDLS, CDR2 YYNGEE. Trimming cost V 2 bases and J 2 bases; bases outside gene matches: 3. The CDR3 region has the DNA TGTGCCAGCAGCGTTACGGGACTAGCGGGAGCCTACGAGCAGTACTTC. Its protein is CASSVTGLAGAYEQYF.

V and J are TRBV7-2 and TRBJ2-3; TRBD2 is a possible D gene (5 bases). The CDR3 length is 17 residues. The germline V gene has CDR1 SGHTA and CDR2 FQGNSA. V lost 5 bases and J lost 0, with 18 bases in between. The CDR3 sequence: CASSGSSRLLSTDTQYF. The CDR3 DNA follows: TGTGCCAGCAGCGGCTCTAGCAGGCTCCTAAGCACAGATACGCAGTATTTT.

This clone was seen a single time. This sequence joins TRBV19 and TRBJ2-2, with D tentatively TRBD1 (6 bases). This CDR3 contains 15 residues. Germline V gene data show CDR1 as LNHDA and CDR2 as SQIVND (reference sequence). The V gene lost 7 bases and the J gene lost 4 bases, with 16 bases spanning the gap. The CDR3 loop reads CASNQMTGFTGELFF. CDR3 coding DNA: TGTGCCAGTAACCAGATGACAGGTTTCACCGGGGAGCTGTTTTTT.

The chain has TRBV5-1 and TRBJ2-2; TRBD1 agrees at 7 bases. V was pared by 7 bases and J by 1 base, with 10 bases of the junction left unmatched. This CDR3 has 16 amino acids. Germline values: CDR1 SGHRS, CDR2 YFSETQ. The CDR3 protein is CASGGTAGGNTGELFF. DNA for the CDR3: TGCGCCAGCGGGGGTACCGCAGGGGGGAACACCGGGGAGCTGTTTTTT.

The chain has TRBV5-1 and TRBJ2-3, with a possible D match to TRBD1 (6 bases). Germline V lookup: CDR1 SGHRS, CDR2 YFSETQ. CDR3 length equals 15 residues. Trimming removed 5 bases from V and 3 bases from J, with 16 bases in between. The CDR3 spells CASSLAGTWTDTQYF. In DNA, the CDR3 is TGCGCCAGCAGTTTAGCCGGGACATGGACAGATACGCAGTATTTT.

CDR3 protein: CASSTGTGGFYEQYF. The CDR3 DNA sequence: TGTGCCAGCAGTACCGGGACAGGGGGCTTCTACGAGCAGTACTTC. The genes are TRBV28 and TRBJ2-7, with 12 bases matching TRBD1. Looked up from germline, CDR1 is MDHEN and CDR2 is SYDVKM. CDR3 length: 15 residues. The trim removed 5 bases at V and 3 bases at J, leaving 5 bases unmatched.

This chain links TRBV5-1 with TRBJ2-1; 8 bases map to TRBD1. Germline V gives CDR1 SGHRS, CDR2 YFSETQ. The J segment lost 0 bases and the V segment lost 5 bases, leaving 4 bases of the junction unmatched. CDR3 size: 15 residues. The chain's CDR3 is CASSPDRGSYNEQFF. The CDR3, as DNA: TGCGCCAGCAGTCCTGACAGGGGCTCCTACAATGAGCAGTTCTTC.

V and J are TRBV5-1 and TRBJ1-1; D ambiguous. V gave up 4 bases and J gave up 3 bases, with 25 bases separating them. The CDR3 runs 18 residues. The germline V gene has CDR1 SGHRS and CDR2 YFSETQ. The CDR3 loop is CASSLPPGGSPLDTEAFF. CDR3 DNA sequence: TGCGCCAGCAGCCTTCCTCCAGGAGGCAGCCCCTTGGACACTGAAGCTTTCTTT.

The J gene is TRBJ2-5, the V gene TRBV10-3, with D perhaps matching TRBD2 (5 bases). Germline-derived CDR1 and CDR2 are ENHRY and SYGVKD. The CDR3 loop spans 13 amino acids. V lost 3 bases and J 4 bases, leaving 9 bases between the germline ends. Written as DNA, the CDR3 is TGTGCCATCAGTGACGGGGTCCGAGAGACCCAGTACTTC. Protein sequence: CAISDGVRETQYF.

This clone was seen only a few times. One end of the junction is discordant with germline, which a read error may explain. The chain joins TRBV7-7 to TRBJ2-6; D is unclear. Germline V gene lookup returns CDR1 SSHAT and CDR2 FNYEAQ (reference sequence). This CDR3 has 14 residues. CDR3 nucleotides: TGTGCTAGCAGCTTAGGAGCTGGGGCCAACGTCCTGACTTTC. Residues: CASSLGAGANVLTF.